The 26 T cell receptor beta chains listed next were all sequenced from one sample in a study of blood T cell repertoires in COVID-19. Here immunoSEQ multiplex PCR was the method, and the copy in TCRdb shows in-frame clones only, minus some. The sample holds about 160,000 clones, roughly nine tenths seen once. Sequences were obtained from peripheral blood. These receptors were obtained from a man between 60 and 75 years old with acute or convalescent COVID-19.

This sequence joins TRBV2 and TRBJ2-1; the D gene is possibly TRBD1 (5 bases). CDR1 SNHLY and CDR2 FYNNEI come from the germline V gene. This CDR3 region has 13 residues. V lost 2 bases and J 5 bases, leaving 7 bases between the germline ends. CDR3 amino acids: CASSELQDNEQFF. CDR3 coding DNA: TGTGCCAGCAGTGAATTACAGGACAATGAGCAGTTCTTC.

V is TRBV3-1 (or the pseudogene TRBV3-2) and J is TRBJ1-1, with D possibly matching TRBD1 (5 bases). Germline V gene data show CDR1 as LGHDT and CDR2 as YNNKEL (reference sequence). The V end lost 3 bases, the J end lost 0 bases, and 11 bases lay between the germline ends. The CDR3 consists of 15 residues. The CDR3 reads CASSQGGVMNTEAFF. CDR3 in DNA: TGTGCCAGCAGCCAGGGGGGGGTCATGAACACTGAAGCTTTCTTT.

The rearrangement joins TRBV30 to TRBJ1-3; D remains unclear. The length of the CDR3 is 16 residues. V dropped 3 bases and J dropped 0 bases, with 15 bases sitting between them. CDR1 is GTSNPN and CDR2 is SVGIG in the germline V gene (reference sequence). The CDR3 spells CAWRLPSGYSGNTIYF. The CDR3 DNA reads TGTGCCTGGAGGCTACCCTCGGGGTACTCTGGAAACACCATATATTTT. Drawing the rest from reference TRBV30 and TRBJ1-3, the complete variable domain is SQTIHQWPATLVQPVGSPLSLECTVEGTSNPNLYWYRQAAGRGLQLLFYSVGIGQISSEVPQNLSASRPQDRQFILSSKKLLLSDSGFYLCAWRLPSGYSGNTIYFGEGSWLTVV.

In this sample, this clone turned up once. Written as DNA, the CDR3 is TGCGCCAGCAGCCAGGTAGACAGGGGTAATGGAAACACCATATATTTT. Translated: CASSQVDRGNGNTIYF. The genes are TRBV5-1 and TRBJ1-3, with TRBD1 matching over 8 bases. The CDR3 spans 16 residues. CDR1 and CDR2 (germline): SGHRS, YFSETQ. Trimming cost V 4 bases and J 3 bases; bases outside gene matches: 9.

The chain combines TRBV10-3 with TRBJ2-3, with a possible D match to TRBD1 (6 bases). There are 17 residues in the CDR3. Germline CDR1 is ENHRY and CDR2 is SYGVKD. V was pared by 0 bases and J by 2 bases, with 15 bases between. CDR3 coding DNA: TGTGCCATCAGTGAGTCGAAGAGGACAGTTCCCACAGATACGCAGTATTTT. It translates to CAISESKRTVPTDTQYF.

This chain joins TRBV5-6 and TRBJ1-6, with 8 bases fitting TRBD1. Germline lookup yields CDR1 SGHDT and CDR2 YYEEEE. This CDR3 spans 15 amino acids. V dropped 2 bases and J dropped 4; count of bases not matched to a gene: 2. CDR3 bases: TGTGCCAGCAGCTTACGGGACAGGTATAATTCACCCCTCCACTTT. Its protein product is CASSLRDRYNSPLHF.

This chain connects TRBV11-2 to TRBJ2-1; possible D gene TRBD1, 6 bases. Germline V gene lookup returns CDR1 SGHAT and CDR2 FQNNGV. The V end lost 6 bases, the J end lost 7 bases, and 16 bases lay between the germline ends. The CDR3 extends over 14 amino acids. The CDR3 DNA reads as TGTGCCAGCAGACGGCCAGGGGTTTCGAATGAGCAGTTCTTC. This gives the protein CASRRPGVSNEQFF.

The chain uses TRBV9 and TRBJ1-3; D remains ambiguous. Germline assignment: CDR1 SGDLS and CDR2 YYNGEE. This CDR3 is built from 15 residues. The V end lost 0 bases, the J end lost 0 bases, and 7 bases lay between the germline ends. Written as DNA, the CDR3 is TGTGCCAGCAGCGTAGAATCCAGCTCTGGAAACACCATATATTTT. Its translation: CASSVESSSGNTIYF.

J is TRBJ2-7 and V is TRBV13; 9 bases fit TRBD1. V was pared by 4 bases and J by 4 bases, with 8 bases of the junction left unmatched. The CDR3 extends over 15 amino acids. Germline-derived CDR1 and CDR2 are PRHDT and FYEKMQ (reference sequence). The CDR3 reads CASSSPGQGTYEQYF. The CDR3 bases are TGTGCCAGCAGCTCACCGGGACAGGGAACATACGAGCAGTACTTC.

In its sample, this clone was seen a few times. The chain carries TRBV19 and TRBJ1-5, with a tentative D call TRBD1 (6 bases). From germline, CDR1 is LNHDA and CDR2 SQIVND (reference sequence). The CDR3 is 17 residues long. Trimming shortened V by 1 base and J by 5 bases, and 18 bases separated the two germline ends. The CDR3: CASSIGQDQGLDQPQHF. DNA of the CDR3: TGTGCCAGTAGTATAGGCCAGGATCAGGGGCTGGATCAGCCCCAGCATTTT.

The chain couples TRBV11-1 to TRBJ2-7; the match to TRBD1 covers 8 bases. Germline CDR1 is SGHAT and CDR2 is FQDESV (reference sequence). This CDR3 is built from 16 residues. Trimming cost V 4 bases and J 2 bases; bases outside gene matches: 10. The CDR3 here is CASSYGRTGFAYEQYF. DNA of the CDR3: TGTGCCAGCAGCTACGGCCGGACAGGGTTTGCCTACGAGCAGTACTTC.

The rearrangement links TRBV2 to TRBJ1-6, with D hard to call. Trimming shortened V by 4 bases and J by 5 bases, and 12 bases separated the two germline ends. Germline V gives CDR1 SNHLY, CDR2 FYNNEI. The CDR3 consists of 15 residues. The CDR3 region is CASSGGITNNSPLHF. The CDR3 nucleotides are TGTGCCAGCAGTGGAGGGATTACTAATAATTCACCCCTCCACTTT.

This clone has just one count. In DNA, the CDR3 is TGTGCCAGCTCCGGACAGCTAGATAATTCACCCCTCCACTTT. Protein sequence: CASSGQLDNSPLHF. V gene TRBV18 combines with J gene TRBJ1-6; possibly TRBD1 for D (6 bases). The germline CDR1 and CDR2 sequences are KGHSH and LQKENI. V lost 6 bases and J 5 bases, leaving 11 bases between the germline ends. The length of the CDR3 is 14 residues. The whole variable domain, remainder taken from reference TRBV18 and TRBJ1-6, is NAGVMQNPRHLVRRRGQEARLRCSPMKGHSHVYWYRQLPEEGLKFMVYLQKENIIDESGMPKERFSAEFPKEGPSILRIQQVVRGDSAAYFCASSGQLDNSPLHFGNGTRLTVT.

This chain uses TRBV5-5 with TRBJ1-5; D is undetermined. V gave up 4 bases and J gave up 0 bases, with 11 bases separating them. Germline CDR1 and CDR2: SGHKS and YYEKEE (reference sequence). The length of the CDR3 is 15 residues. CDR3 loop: CASSLAGVSNQPQHF. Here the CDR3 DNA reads TGTGCCAGCAGCCTAGCGGGAGTTAGCAATCAGCCCCAGCATTTT.

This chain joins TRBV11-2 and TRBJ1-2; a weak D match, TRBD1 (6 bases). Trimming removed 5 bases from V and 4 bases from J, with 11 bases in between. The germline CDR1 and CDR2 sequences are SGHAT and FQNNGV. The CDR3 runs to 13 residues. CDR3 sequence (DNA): TGTGCCAGCAGCCCCGGGACAATCTATGGCTACACCTTC. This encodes CASSPGTIYGYTF.

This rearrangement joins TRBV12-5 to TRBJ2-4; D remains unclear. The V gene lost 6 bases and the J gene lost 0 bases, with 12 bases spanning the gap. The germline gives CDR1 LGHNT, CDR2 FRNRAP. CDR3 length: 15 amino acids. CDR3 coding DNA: TGTGCTAGTGGCTTGCCCCGTCTAGCCAAAAACATTCAGTACTTC. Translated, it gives CASGLPRLAKNIQYF. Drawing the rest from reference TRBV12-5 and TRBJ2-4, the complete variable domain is DARVTQTPRHKVTEMGQEVTMRCQPILGHNTVFWYRQTMMQGLELLAYFRNRAPLDDSGMPKDRFSAEMPDATLATLKIQPSEPRDSAVYFCASGLPRLAKNIQYFGAGTRLSVL.

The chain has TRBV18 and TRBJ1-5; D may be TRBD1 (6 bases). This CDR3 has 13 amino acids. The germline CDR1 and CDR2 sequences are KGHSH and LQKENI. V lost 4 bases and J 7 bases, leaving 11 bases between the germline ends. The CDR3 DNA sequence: TGTGCCAGCTCACTATTAGGGACACAGCCCCAGCATTTT. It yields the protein CASSLLGTQPQHF.

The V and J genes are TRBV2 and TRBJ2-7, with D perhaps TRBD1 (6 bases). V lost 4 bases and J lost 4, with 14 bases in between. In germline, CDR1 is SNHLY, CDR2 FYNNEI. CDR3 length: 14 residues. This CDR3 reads CASSVSGVGYEQYF. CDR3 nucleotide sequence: TGTGCCAGCAGTGTATCAGGGGTTGGATACGAGCAGTACTTC.

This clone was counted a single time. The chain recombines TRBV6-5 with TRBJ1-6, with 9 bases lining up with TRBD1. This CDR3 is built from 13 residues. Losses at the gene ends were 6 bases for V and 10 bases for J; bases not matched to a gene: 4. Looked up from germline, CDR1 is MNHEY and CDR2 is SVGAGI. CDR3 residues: CASSSTGGSPLHF. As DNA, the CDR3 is TGTGCCAGCAGCTCGACAGGGGGATCACCCCTCCACTTT.

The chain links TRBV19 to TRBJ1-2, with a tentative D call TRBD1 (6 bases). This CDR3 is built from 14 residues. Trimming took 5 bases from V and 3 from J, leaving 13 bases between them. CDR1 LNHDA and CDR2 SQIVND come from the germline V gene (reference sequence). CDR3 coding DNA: TGTGCCAGTAGTGCTCCTGGGGGCGACTATGGCTACACCTTC. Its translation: CASSAPGGDYGYTF.

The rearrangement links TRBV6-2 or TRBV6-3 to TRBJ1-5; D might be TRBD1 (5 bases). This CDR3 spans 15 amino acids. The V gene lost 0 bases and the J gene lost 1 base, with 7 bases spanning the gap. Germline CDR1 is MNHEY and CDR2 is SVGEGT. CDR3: CASSYSGASNQPQHF. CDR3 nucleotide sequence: TGTGCCAGCAGTTACTCAGGGGCAAGCAATCAGCCCCAGCATTTT.

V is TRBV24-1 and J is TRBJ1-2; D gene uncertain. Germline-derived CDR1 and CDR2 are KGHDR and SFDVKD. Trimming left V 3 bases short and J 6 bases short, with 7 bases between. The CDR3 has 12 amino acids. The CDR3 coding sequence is TGTGCCACCAGTGATCGGTCACATGGCTACACCTTC. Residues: CATSDRSHGYTF.

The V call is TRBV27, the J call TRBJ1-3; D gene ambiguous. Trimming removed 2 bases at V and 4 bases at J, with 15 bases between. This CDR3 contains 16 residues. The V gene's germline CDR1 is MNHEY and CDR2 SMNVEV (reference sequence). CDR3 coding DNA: TGTGCCAGCAGTTTACCTTATGGGCCGACGGGAAACACCATATATTTT. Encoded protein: CASSLPYGPTGNTIYF.

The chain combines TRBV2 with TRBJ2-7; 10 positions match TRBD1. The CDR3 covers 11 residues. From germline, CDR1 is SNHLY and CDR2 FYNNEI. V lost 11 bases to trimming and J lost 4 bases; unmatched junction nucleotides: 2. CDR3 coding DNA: TGTGCCGGGGGACAGGGGTACGAGCAGTACTTC. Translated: CAGGQGYEQYF.

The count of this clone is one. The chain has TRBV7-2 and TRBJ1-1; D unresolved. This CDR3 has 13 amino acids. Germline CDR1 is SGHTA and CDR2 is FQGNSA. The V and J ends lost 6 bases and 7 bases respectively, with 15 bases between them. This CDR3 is CASSRVLNGEAFF. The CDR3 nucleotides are TGTGCCAGCAGTCGGGTCCTTAACGGTGAAGCTTTCTTT.

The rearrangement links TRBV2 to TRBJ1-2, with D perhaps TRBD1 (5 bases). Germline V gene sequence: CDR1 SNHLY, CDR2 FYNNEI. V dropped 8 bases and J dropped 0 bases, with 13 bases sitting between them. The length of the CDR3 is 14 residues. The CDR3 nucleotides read TGTGCCAGCGCCGCGACAGAGACTAACTATGGCTACACCTTC. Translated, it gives CASAATETNYGYTF.